The entry below gives a single T cell receptor (beta chain) sequence along with its context. The target antigen is unknown. The CDR3 runs 16 residues. CDR1 SGHNT and CDR2 YYREEE come from the germline V gene (reference sequence). Between the trimmed V and J ends, which lost 1 base and 8 bases, there was a span of 21 bases. Cultured CD4+ T cells had their DNA profiled by the Oncomine TCR Beta short-read assay. TCRdb redid the calling of the PCR reads with MiXCR, one entry per CDR3 protein. The sample has over 7,000 distinct CDR3 sequences; roughly 58% are singletons. The source of the sample is a study of vaccination and CD4 T cells after COVID-19. The treatment: roughly 11-day PBMC culture with coronavirus spike peptide pools or control peptides (ViraFEST assay).

What was sequenced was CD4+ T cells from blood, cultured in vitro. The origin of this receptor is a human donor who had recovered from COVID-19. The chain combines TRBV5-4 with TRBJ1-2; D is unclear. CDR3 protein: CASSLRTRGRATGYTF. The CDR3 region has the DNA TGTGCCAGCAGCTTGAGGACGCGTGGGCGCGCAACCGGCTACACCTTC.